This entry lists 16 T cell receptor beta chains sequenced from one sample in a study of neoadjuvant anti-PD-1 for oral cavity cancer. Sequencing was performed with immunoSEQ multiplex PCR; in TCRdb, only in-frame clones are kept and a portion is missing. The sample lists around 60,000 clones, 79% occurring once. Sequencing was performed on PBMCs, taken before nivolumab (anti-PD-1) treatment. The receptor source for this set is a person aged 40 to 85 with oral cavity squamous cell carcinoma.

The J gene is TRBJ1-2, the V gene TRBV28; D gene ambiguous. Germline values: CDR1 MDHEN, CDR2 SYDVKM. V lost 2 bases, J lost 4 bases, and 11 bases lay in between. The CDR3 has 14 residues. The CDR3 region has the DNA TGTGCCAGCAGTTTAAAGGCGGTGCCCTATGGCTACACCTTC. Translated: CASSLKAVPYGYTF.

This clone occurred once. This rearrangement joins TRBV7-9 to TRBJ2-2, with D possibly TRBD1 on 5 matching bases. The CDR3 length is 18 residues. Germline CDR1 reads SEHNR; CDR2 reads FQNEAQ (reference sequence). Between the trimmed V and J ends, which lost 5 bases and 5 bases, there was a span of 24 bases. For the CDR3, the DNA is TGTGCCAGCAGCCCACACATCGTGGGGCAGGCACGTACCGGGGAGCTGTTTTTT. Encoded protein: CASSPHIVGQARTGELFF.

The gene calls are TRBV5-1 and TRBJ2-7; D is possibly TRBD1 (6 bases). CDR1 is SGHRS and CDR2 is YFSETQ in the germline V gene. CDR3 length: 14 amino acids. Trimming pared 4 bases from V and 5 bases from J, leaving 16 bases between. CDR3 in amino acids: CASSPTTGMHEQYF. The DNA for the CDR3 is TGCGCCAGCAGCCCGACAACAGGGATGCACGAGCAGTACTTC.

The chain combines TRBV27 with TRBJ1-5, with D possibly TRBD1 on 5 matching bases. CDR1 is MNHEY and CDR2 is SMNVEV in the germline V gene (reference sequence). The V gene lost 6 bases and the J gene lost 3 bases, with 9 bases spanning the gap. The CDR3 runs 13 residues. The CDR3 is CASSRQTNQPQHF. The CDR3 DNA follows: TGTGCCAGCAGCAGACAGACCAATCAGCCCCAGCATTTT.

V gene TRBV19 combines with J gene TRBJ2-5, with unresolved D. Trimming took off 3 bases at V and 2 bases at J, with 10 bases between the two ends. The germline CDR1 and CDR2 sequences are LNHDA and SQIVND (reference sequence). This CDR3 contains 14 residues. CDR3 bases: TGTGCCAGTAGTATCCCCCTTAGGCAAGAGACCCAGTACTTC. Translated: CASSIPLRQETQYF.

The chain couples TRBV11-2 to TRBJ2-1; D not resolved. CDR3 length: 16 amino acids. Trimming left V 1 base short and J 0 bases short, with 10 bases between. The V gene's germline CDR1 is SGHAT and CDR2 FQNNGV. The CDR3 DNA follows: TGTGCCAGCAGCTTAGGGTCACGCAGCTCCTACAATGAGCAGTTCTTC. Translating gives CASSLGSRSSYNEQFF.

The chain recombines TRBV6-1 with TRBJ2-7; maybe TRBD1 (7 bases). The CDR3 has 18 amino acids. CDR1 and CDR2 from the germline V gene are MNHNS and SASEGT. V lost 1 base and J lost 5, with 24 bases in between. CDR3 nucleotide sequence: TGTGCCAGCAGTGAAGGGAGGGGGCCCGCACTCCGCCCCCACGAGCAGTACTTC. Translating it yields CASSEGRGPALRPHEQYF.

The chain combines TRBV19 with TRBJ2-2; 9 nucleotides line up with TRBD2. Germline V lookup: CDR1 LNHDA, CDR2 SQIVND (reference sequence). The CDR3 loop spans 15 amino acids. As DNA, the CDR3 is TGTTCCACGAGCGGGGGGCCTTTTAACACCGGGGAGCTGTTTTTT. Translated: CSTSGGPFNTGELFF.

J is TRBJ1-1 and V is TRBV6-5; the D gene is possibly TRBD1 (6 bases). The CDR3 consists of 14 residues. Germline loops: CDR1 MNHEY, CDR2 SVGAGI. V was clipped by 6 bases and J by 0 bases, with 11 bases between them. This CDR3 reads CASSSTGLNTEAFF. The CDR3 coding sequence is TGTGCCAGCAGCTCGACAGGTTTGAACACTGAAGCTTTCTTT.

The CDR3 region is CASREERVAGNTIYF. The CDR3 coding sequence is TGCGCCAGCAGGGAAGAGAGGGTAGCAGGAAACACCATATATTTT. The chain is built from TRBV5-1 and TRBJ1-3; D gene unclear. This CDR3 contains 15 residues. V lost 5 bases, J lost 4 bases, and 16 bases lay in between. CDR1 and CDR2 from the germline V gene are SGHRS and YFSETQ.

This chain connects TRBV7-2 to TRBJ2-7, with 7 positions matching TRBD1. Germline CDR1 and CDR2: SGHTA and FQGNSA. The junction had 9 bases not matched to a gene; V was cut back by 3 bases and J by 7 bases. The CDR3 runs to 14 residues. The CDR3 reads CASSLNRGREEQYF. Here the CDR3 DNA reads TGTGCCAGCAGCTTGAACAGGGGAAGGGAAGAGCAGTACTTC.

The rearrangement links TRBV20-1 to TRBJ1-2; the D is unclear. With 3 bases removed from V and 7 bases from J, the gap between germline ends came to 9 bases. The V gene's germline CDR1 is DFQATT and CDR2 SNEGSKA (reference sequence). The CDR3 loop spans 11 amino acids. The DNA for the CDR3 is TGCAGTGCTAGCCTAGGGTTTGGCTACACCTTC. Translation: CSASLGFGYTF.

This clone is a singleton in its sample. V and J are TRBV7-8 and TRBJ2-7; 11 bases fit TRBD1. Germline loops: CDR1 SGHVS, CDR2 FQNEAQ. The CDR3 is 15 amino acids. V gave up 3 bases and J gave up 3 bases; unmatched junction bases: 4. CDR3 bases: TGTGCCAGCAGCTTGATGGGACAGGGGGTCTACGAGCAGTACTTC. It encodes CASSLMGQGVYEQYF.

This clone was seen more than once but under ten times. This chain joins TRBV5-4 and TRBJ2-2; D assignment may be TRBD1 or TRBD2 (6 bases each). Germline assignment: CDR1 SGHNT and CDR2 YYREEE (reference sequence). The CDR3 has 17 amino acids. The V gene lost 2 bases and the J gene lost 1 base, with 15 bases spanning the gap. CDR3 in DNA: TGTGCCAGCAGCTTAGATCGCGGGACATTGAACACCGGGGAGCTGTTTTTT. It codes for CASSLDRGTLNTGELFF.

This chain connects TRBV10-1 to TRBJ1-1; D is unclear. Germline values: CDR1 WNHNN, CDR2 SYGVQD (reference sequence). The CDR3 loop spans 18 amino acids. V was clipped by 3 bases and J by 0 bases, with 20 bases between them. CDR3 amino acids: CASSDRQVLGSMNTEAFF. CDR3 nucleotides: TGCGCCAGCAGTGATCGCCAGGTCCTCGGATCCATGAACACTGAAGCTTTCTTT.

This clone was recorded only once. This chain connects TRBV18 to TRBJ1-2; tentatively, D is TRBD1 (6 bases). The CDR3 is 14 residues long. Germline CDR1 and CDR2: KGHSH and LQKENI. V shed 3 bases and J shed 4 bases, with 12 bases lying between them. Here the CDR3 reads CASSPSDRTYGYTF. In DNA, the CDR3 is TGTGCCAGCTCACCCTCGGACAGAACCTATGGCTACACCTTC.